This T cell receptor beta chain came from a study of read filtering for tumor transcriptome and immune sequencing. About the research overall: Among patients, approximately 16 were male and 14 female, aged roughly 40 to 90 (mean roughly 64). DNase treatment preceded whole-transcriptome library preparation.

Molecular barcoded adaptors covering alpha/delta and beta/gamma chains were used on roughly 400 ng RNA. Each CDR3 protein gets one entry after TCRdb re-called the reads with MiXCR. The table includes around 30,000 distinct CDR3 sequences, approximately 18% detected once. Relative to its sample, this clonotype is medium-sized (0.01 to 0.1%). Its antigen is still unknown. J lost 2 bases, V lost 8 bases, and 11 bases had no gene match. The CDR3 consists of 15 residues. Germline lookup yields CDR1 SQVTM and CDR2 ANQGSEA. Whole-study findings and limits: The sorted CD138-negative fraction was a mixed bone marrow immune population, not purified T cells. In IR-seq, single-read clonotypes were roughly 80% of clonotypes but around 3.5% of reads.

The receptor comes from a donor at least 40 years old with multiple myeloma. This sequence joins TRBV29-1 and TRBJ2-1, with TRBD2 matching over 8 bases. Specimen: a population of CD138-negative cells sorted from bone marrow. CDR3 nucleotides: TGCAGCCCAATAGTTAAGCGGGGGCCCTACAATGAGCAGTTCTTC. It specifies CSPIVKRGPYNEQFF.